The 13 T cell receptor beta chains in this list originate from one sample, sequenced in a study of cytomegalovirus exposure and HLA in healthy donors. The PCR ran on 60 Vbeta and 13 Jbeta primers. Clones were sequenced by immunoSEQ multiplex PCR, and TCRdb holds only the in-frame ones, with some missing. The table lists 30,000 to 40,000 clones, roughly 79% of them singletons. The sequenced sample was PBMCs. All receptors derive from a woman aged 40 to 49 in good health and CMV-seronegative.

This clone has more than one count but fewer than ten. This sequence joins TRBV7-9 and TRBJ2-3; D perhaps matches TRBD1 (5 bases). CDR3 length: 15 residues. V lost 1 base and J 3 bases, leaving 11 bases between the germline ends. Germline V gene sequence: CDR1 SEHNR, CDR2 FQNEAQ (reference sequence). The CDR3, as DNA: TGTGCCAGCAGCTTAGAAGGGGAAGGGACAGATACGCAGTATTTT. Amino acid sequence: CASSLEGEGTDTQYF.

This chain joins TRBV7-2 and TRBJ1-5, with D uncertain. The CDR3 length is 13 residues. V was cut by 5 bases and J by 3 bases, with 8 bases left in between. CDR1 is SGHTA and CDR2 is FQGNSA in the germline V gene. Here the CDR3 DNA reads TGTGCCAGCAGCCGGGAGGCCAATCAGCCCCAGCATTTT. It encodes CASSREANQPQHF.

The chain combines TRBV4-3 with TRBJ1-6; 10 bases map to TRBD1. The germline V gene has CDR1 LGHNA and CDR2 YSLEER. The CDR3 runs 17 residues. Losses at the gene ends were 0 bases for V and 10 bases for J; bases not matched to a gene: 9. CDR3 nucleotide sequence: TGCGCCAGCAGCCAAGATACGTGGGGACAGGGGACATCACCCCTCCACTTT. Translated, it gives CASSQDTWGQGTSPLHF.

This clone was seen only a few times. The chain carries TRBV25-1 and TRBJ2-7; D is undetermined. Germline V lookup: CDR1 MGHDK, CDR2 SYGVNS. This CDR3 has 15 amino acids. V gave up 5 bases and J gave up 2 bases, with 16 bases separating them. CDR3 amino acids: CASSPDLEKAYEQYF. Here the CDR3 DNA reads TGTGCCAGCAGTCCCGATCTCGAGAAAGCCTACGAGCAGTACTTC.

This clone was counted a few times. DNA for the CDR3: TGTGCCAGCCGGAGGGGAAACACCATATATTTT. Encoded protein: CASRRGNTIYF. V gene TRBV28 combines with J gene TRBJ1-3; D ambiguous. The CDR3 contains 11 residues. CDR1 is MDHEN and CDR2 is SYDVKM in the germline V gene. V gave up 8 bases and J gave up 4 bases, with 6 bases separating them.

This chain connects TRBV5-6 to TRBJ1-1; a weak D match, TRBD1 (6 bases). V was pared by 2 bases and J by 0 bases, with 20 bases between. The CDR3 is made up of 18 amino acids. Germline V gene data show CDR1 as SGHDT and CDR2 as YYEEEE. DNA for the CDR3: TGTGCCAGCAGCTTTTCCCGGGACACTCGGAGAATGAACACTGAAGCTTTCTTT. Translated, it gives CASSFSRDTRRMNTEAFF.

This chain links TRBV11-2 with TRBJ2-6; perhaps TRBD1 as D (6 bases). The CDR3 has 15 amino acids. Trimming removed 5 bases at V and 1 base at J, with 9 bases between. Germline CDR1 and CDR2: SGHAT and FQNNGV. In nucleotides, the CDR3 is TGTGCCAGCAGCCTTAGGGGGTCTGGGGCCAACGTCCTGACTTTC. It translates to CASSLRGSGANVLTF. The full variable domain, its missing parts supplied by reference TRBV11-2 and TRBJ2-6, is EAGVAQSPRYKIIEKRQSVAFWCNPISGHATLYWYQQILGQGPKLLIQFQNNGVVDDSQLPKDRFSAERLKGVDSTLKIQPAKLEDSAVYLCASSLRGSGANVLTFGAGSRLTVL.

This sequence joins TRBV7-3 and TRBJ2-1, with D tentatively TRBD2 (6 bases). CDR1 is SGHTA and CDR2 is FQGTGA in the germline V gene. V was shortened by 5 bases and J by 2 bases, with 13 bases between the two germline ends. This CDR3 spans 15 amino acids. The CDR3 loop is CASSLLAEPYNEQFF. CDR3 DNA: TGTGCCAGCAGCCTCTTAGCGGAGCCCTACAATGAGCAGTTCTTC.

In its sample, this clone was seen a few times. The chain has TRBV5-5 and TRBJ1-1, with 7 bases fitting TRBD1. This CDR3 is built from 15 residues. V gave up 5 bases and J gave up 1 base; unmatched junction bases: 8. Germline V lookup: CDR1 SGHKS, CDR2 YYEKEE (reference sequence). CDR3 residues: CASSRPNRGNTEAFF. The CDR3 nucleotides are TGTGCCAGCAGTAGACCAAACAGGGGGAACACTGAAGCTTTCTTT.

This chain uses TRBV29-1 with TRBJ1-1, with D uncertain. In germline, CDR1 is SQVTM, CDR2 ANQGSEA. This CDR3 has 15 residues. The V gene lost 0 bases and the J gene lost 0 bases, with 11 bases spanning the gap. This chain's CDR3 is CSVEERGKMNTEAFF. The CDR3 DNA reads as TGCAGCGTTGAAGAACGCGGGAAAATGAACACTGAAGCTTTCTTT.

J is TRBJ2-1 and V is TRBV18; the D gene is possibly TRBD2 (5 bases). The germline V gene encodes CDR1 KGHSH and CDR2 LQKENI. The CDR3 runs 14 residues. V shed 3 bases and J shed 6 bases, with 12 bases lying between them. This chain's CDR3 is CASSPEVGRNEQFF. The CDR3 coding sequence is TGTGCCAGCTCACCGGAGGTAGGACGCAATGAGCAGTTCTTC.

This chain uses TRBV7-9 with TRBJ1-4; a weak D match, TRBD1 (5 bases). V lost 6 bases and J lost 1, with 12 bases in between. This CDR3 is 15 amino acids long. The germline V gene has CDR1 SEHNR and CDR2 FQNEAQ (reference sequence). CDR3 loop: CASRPGGGTNEKLFF. DNA of the CDR3: TGTGCCAGCAGACCAGGCGGGGGAACTAATGAAAAACTGTTTTTT.

V gene TRBV9 combines with J gene TRBJ2-5, with D possibly TRBD2 on 8 matching bases. The CDR3 has 15 residues. Between the trimmed V and J ends, which lost 4 bases and 5 bases, there was a span of 18 bases. Germline V gene sequence: CDR1 SGDLS, CDR2 YYNGEE. CDR3 sequence (DNA): TGTGCCAGCAGCTTAGCGGGACAGCCTTGGGAGACCCAGTACTTC. Protein product: CASSLAGQPWETQYF.